The 7 T cell receptor beta chains listed next were all sequenced from one sample in a study of high-grade serous ovarian cancer treatment subgroups. Tumor samples were obtained before definitive surgery or chemotherapy. Data came from immunoSEQ multiplex PCR; TCRdb stores just in-frame clones and leaves some out. Of around 27,000 clones listed, around four fifths are singletons. The sample taken for sequencing was tumor tissue. These receptors originate from a human donor with high-grade serous ovarian cancer.

The chain carries TRBV5-1 and TRBJ2-5; 7 nucleotides align to TRBD1. With 4 bases clipped from V and 7 bases from J, the junction kept 10 bases outside the gene matches. Germline CDR1 and CDR2: SGHRS and YFSETQ. This CDR3 is 14 amino acids long. The CDR3 loop is CASSLWTGGGTQYF. The CDR3 region has the DNA TGCGCCAGCAGCCTATGGACAGGAGGAGGGACCCAGTACTTC.

V is TRBV29-1 and J is TRBJ2-7; TRBD1 is a possible D gene (6 bases). The CDR3 extends over 12 amino acids. Germline CDR1 is SQVTM and CDR2 is ANQGSEA. V was trimmed by 0 bases and J by 6 bases, leaving 9 bases between them. Here the CDR3 reads CSVEDSRGEQYF. In DNA form, the CDR3 reads TGCAGCGTTGAAGATAGCAGGGGCGAGCAGTACTTC.

The rearrangement links TRBV6-6 to TRBJ2-4; 9 positions match TRBD1. Trimming at V came to 4 bases and at J to 5 bases, leaving 6 bases not matched to a gene. Looked up from germline, CDR1 is MNHNY and CDR2 is SVGAGI (reference sequence). The CDR3 totals 15 residues. CDR3 nucleotides: TGTGCCAGCAGTTCCGCGGACAGGGGACAAAACATTCAGTACTTC. Its translation is CASSSADRGQNIQYF.

CDR3 nucleotide sequence: TGTGCCAGCAGTTTATTGGTTGGCCAATCCATGGAGACCCAGTACTTC. It is translated as CASSLLVGQSMETQYF. This sequence joins TRBV27 and TRBJ2-5; unclear D gene. Deletions cut 1 base from V and 5 bases from J, with 17 bases between. The CDR3 has 16 amino acids. Germline loops: CDR1 MNHEY, CDR2 SMNVEV (reference sequence).

V is TRBV10-1 and J is TRBJ1-4; TRBD1 is a possible D gene (5 bases). Germline V gene data show CDR1 as WNHNN and CDR2 as SYGVQD (reference sequence). CDR3 size: 13 residues. Trimming stripped 8 bases from V and 8 bases from J, with 15 bases between. CDR3 sequence: CASQTALGEKLFF. The CDR3 DNA sequence: TGCGCCAGCCAGACAGCGCTCGGAGAAAAACTGTTTTTT.

In its sample, this clone was seen once. This sequence joins TRBV11-2 and TRBJ2-1; 7 nucleotides match TRBD1. In germline, CDR1 is SGHAT, CDR2 FQNNGV. The CDR3 has 11 residues. The trim removed 5 bases at V and 15 bases at J, leaving 7 bases unmatched. CDR3 nucleotides: TGTGCCAGCAGCCTTGACAGGGTCCGGTTCTTC. This codes for CASSLDRVRFF.

This clone was counted a single time. The J gene is TRBJ2-1, the V gene TRBV9; 8 nucleotides agree with TRBD1. Per the germline V gene, CDR1 is SGDLS and CDR2 is YYNGEE. CDR3 size: 14 residues. The V segment lost 2 bases and the J segment 6 bases; nucleotides outside the gene matches: 4. Written as DNA, the CDR3 is TGTGCCAGCAGCGTTCGGACAGGGCGCAATGAGCAGTTCTTC. Protein: CASSVRTGRNEQFF.